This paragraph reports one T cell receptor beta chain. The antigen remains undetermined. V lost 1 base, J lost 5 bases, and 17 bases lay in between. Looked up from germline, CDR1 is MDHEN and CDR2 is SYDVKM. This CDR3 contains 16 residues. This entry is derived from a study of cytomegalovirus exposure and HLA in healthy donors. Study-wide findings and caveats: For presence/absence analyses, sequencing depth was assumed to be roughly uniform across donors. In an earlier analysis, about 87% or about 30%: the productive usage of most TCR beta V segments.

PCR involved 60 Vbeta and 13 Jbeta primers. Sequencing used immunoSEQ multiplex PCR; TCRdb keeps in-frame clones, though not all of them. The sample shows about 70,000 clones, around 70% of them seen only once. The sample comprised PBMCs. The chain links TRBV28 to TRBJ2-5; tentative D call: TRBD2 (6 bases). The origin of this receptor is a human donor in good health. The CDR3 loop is CASSLLMGTQVETQYF. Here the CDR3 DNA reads TGTGCCAGCAGTTTATTGATGGGGACTCAGGTGGAGACCCAGTACTTC.